This T cell receptor beta chain stems from a study of blood T cells in healthy people across ages. This clonotype was recorded many times. A sample-barcoded 5' primer and a J-beta primer mix were used in a second PCR of roughly 7 to 12 cycles. Each CDR3 protein is one row after TCRdb ran MiXCR on the 5' RACE reads. The repertoire holds around 850,000 distinct CDR3 sequences, with about 37% as singletons. The length of the CDR3 is 19 residues. Germline assignment: CDR1 MGHRA and CDR2 YSYEKL. The ends were cut back, 0 bases at V and 0 bases at J, with 19 bases in the middle. The TCR sequence derives from a man aged 18 to 29 in good health. The sequenced sample was blood. The chain recombines TRBV4-1 with TRBJ2-3, with a weak D call TRBD1 (5 bases). CDR3 region: CASSQETGRHWTSTDTQYF. Written as DNA, the CDR3 is TGCGCCAGCAGCCAAGAAACAGGACGACATTGGACAAGCACAGATACGCAGTATTTT.